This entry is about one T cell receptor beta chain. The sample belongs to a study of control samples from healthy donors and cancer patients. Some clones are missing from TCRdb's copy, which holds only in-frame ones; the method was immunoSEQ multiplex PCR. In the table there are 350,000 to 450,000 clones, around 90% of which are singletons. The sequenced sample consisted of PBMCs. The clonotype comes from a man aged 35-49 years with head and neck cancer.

The DNA for the CDR3 is TGCGCCAGCAGCTTGGCCGACAAGGCGGGTGGAGAGACCCAGTACTTC. This codes for CASSLADKAGGETQYF. The genes are TRBV5-1 and TRBJ2-5, with a possible D match to TRBD2 (5 bases). CDR1 is SGHRS, CDR2 YFSETQ, per germline. This CDR3 region has 16 residues. Trimming removed 0 bases at V and 4 bases at J, with 16 bases between.